This T cell receptor beta chain was identified in a study of radiation and T cells in renal cell carcinoma. Time point reported: blood 2 weeks post-SBRT. Specified treatment: 15 Gy SBRT to primary tumor, nephrectomy 4 weeks later. Trimming cost V 0 bases and J 3 bases, with 12 bases left between them. The germline CDR1 and CDR2 sequences are MNHEY and SMNVEV (reference sequence). The CDR3 runs to 15 residues. Assay: immunoSEQ multiplex PCR; the TCRdb copy retains only in-frame clones and omits some. This repertoire shows about 130,000 clones, around 81% found once; its top ten account for roughly 5.9%.

The sample was blood, taken from a patient whose treatment included radiotherapy and nephrectomy. V and J are TRBV27 and TRBJ2-7; TRBD1 is a possible D gene (5 bases). The receptor's source is a man aged 45-65 years with renal cell carcinoma. CDR3 loop: CASSLSVRASYEQYF. CDR3 nucleotides: TGTGCCAGCAGTTTATCTGTCAGGGCGAGCTACGAGCAGTACTTC.